The rows below give T cell receptor beta chains drawn from one sample of a study of graft-versus-host responses after intestinal transplantation. Using immunoSEQ multiplex PCR, the repertoire was profiled, and TCRdb retains in-frame clones only, with some absent. The data contain more than 50,000 clones, around 90% of them seen just once; the ten biggest clones take up approximately 1.6%. Material: ileum tissue, obtained roughly 54 weeks after transplant. These TCRs come from a human patient who received an intestinal transplant, so some T cells may come from the graft donor. Each CDR3 is given with its conserved first and last residue. A D gene is named only where the DNA matches it firmly. Clone size appears in some rows only: once, few, many, or a class for an expanded clone.

v_gene	j_gene	abundance	d_gene	CDR3aa	CDR3nt
TRBV4-1	TRBJ1-5	NA	NA	CASSQGTINQPQHF	TGCGCCAGCAGCCAGGGGACAATCAATCAGCCCCAGCATTTT
TRBV28	TRBJ1-2	NA	NA	CASSYSGVGHWGNGYTF	TGTGCCAGCAGTTATTCCGGGGTGGGACACTGGGGAAACGGCTACACCTTC
TRBV29-1	TRBJ1-2	few	NA	CSVVIGGSYGYTF	TGCAGCGTTGTAATAGGGGGGTCCTATGGCTACACCTTC
TRBV7-8	TRBJ1-1	NA	TRBD1	CASSGTELAEAFF	TGTGCCAGCAGCGGGACAGAATTGGCTGAAGCTTTCTTT
TRBV6-5	TRBJ2-2	NA	NA	CASRRDGVHTGELFF	TGTGCCAGCAGGAGGGATGGGGTACACACCGGGGAGCTGTTTTTT
TRBV18	TRBJ2-7	NA	NA	CASSPDSYEQYF	TGTGCCAGCTCGCCGGACAGCTACGAGCAGTACTTC
TRBV28	TRBJ2-1	NA	TRBD1	CASSPREGGEQFF	TGTGCCAGCAGTCCGCGAGAAGGGGGCGAGCAGTTCTTC
TRBV9	TRBJ1-1	NA	NA	CASSVEMDGPGDGAFF	TGTGCCAGCAGCGTAGAAATGGACGGACCGGGGGACGGAGCTTTCTTT
TRBV6-1	TRBJ2-3	NA	TRBD2	CASSGQGTSGRNTDTQYF	TGTGCCAGCAGTGGACAAGGGACTAGCGGGAGGAACACAGATACGCAGTATTTT
TRBV30	TRBJ2-2	NA	NA	CARAEPNTGELFF	TGTGCCCGAGCGGAACCGAACACCGGGGAGCTGTTTTTT
TRBV6-6	TRBJ2-3	NA	TRBD2	CASSSSGGDTQYF	TGTGCCAGCAGCTCTAGCGGGGGGGATACGCAGTATTTT
TRBV9	TRBJ2-7	once	TRBD1	CASSVRGGAVDEQYF	TGTGCCAGCAGCGTAAGAGGGGGCGCCGTTGACGAGCAGTACTTC
TRBV6-5	TRBJ2-1	few	NA	CASSPTAGPYNEQFF	TGTGCCAGCAGTCCCACGGCGGGGCCCTACAATGAGCAGTTCTTC
TRBV4-1	TRBJ1-4	NA	NA	CASSPAVGDLNEKLFF	TGCGCCAGCAGCCCCGCAGTGGGGGATCTCAATGAAAAACTGTTTTTT
TRBV2	TRBJ2-5	NA	TRBD2	CASSVRSSGRYQETQYF	TGTGCCAGCAGTGTAAGATCTAGCGGAAGGTACCAAGAGACCCAGTACTTC
TRBV11-2	TRBJ1-1	NA	NA	CASSFLYTEAFF	TGTGCCAGCAGCTTTCTTTACACTGAAGCTTTCTTT
TRBV11-2	TRBJ2-7	NA	TRBD2	CASSLDLSGRYEQYF	TGTGCCAGCAGCTTAGACCTTAGCGGGAGGTACGAGCAGTACTTC
TRBV6-5	TRBJ1-2	NA	NA	CASSPFTGTGYTF	TGTGCCAGCAGCCCTTTTACAGGGACCGGCTACACCTTC
TRBV6-4	TRBJ1-5	NA	NA	CASSDGSPYSNQPQHF	TGTGCCAGCAGTGACGGAAGCCCCTATAGCAATCAGCCCCAGCATTTT
TRBV6-6	TRBJ1-1	NA	NA	CASTPWGKNTEAFF	TGTGCCAGCACCCCATGGGGGAAGAACACTGAAGCTTTCTTT
TRBV9	TRBJ2-2	NA	NA	CASSVTSGGPTGELFF	TGTGCCAGCAGCGTTACCTCTGGGGGCCCTACCGGGGAGCTGTTTTTT
TRBV28	TRBJ2-5	few	TRBD2	CASSLGLAGQETQYF	TGTGCCAGCAGTTTGGGTTTAGCGGGCCAAGAGACCCAGTACTTC
TRBV6-1	TRBJ2-7	few	NA	CASSEPEQYF	TGTGCCAGCAGTGAGCCAGAGCAGTACTTC
TRBV10-3	TRBJ1-1	NA	NA	CAISESAGQKTEAFF	TGTGCCATCAGTGAGTCGGCGGGACAAAAGACTGAAGCTTTCTTT
TRBV5-1	TRBJ2-1	few	NA	CASSATSYNEQFF	TGCGCCAGCAGCGCCACTAGCTACAATGAGCAGTTCTTC
TRBV2	TRBJ1-5	NA	TRBD1	CASVRDRGNQPQHF	TGTGCCAGCGTCCGGGACAGAGGCAATCAGCCTCAGCATTTT
TRBV15	TRBJ2-7	NA	NA	CATSRGYYEQYF	TGTGCCACCAGCAGAGGGTACTACGAGCAGTACTTC
TRBV7-3	TRBJ2-5	NA	NA	CASSLNAGTTETQYF	TGTGCCAGCAGCTTAAACGCAGGGACCACGGAGACCCAGTACTTC
TRBV6-6	TRBJ1-1	NA	NA	CASSPYTGTEAFF	TGTGCCAGCAGTCCTTACACGGGCACTGAAGCTTTCTTT
TRBV5-4	TRBJ2-4	few	TRBD2	CASTTYTGTSGGAGNIQYF	TGTGCCAGCACCACATACACCGGGACTAGCGGGGGGGCTGGAAACATTCAGTACTTC
TRBV5-1	TRBJ2-5	NA	TRBD1	CASSPGQGKVETQYF	TGCGCCAGCAGCCCGGGACAGGGTAAGGTGGAGACCCAGTACTTC